This TCR beta chain was found in a study of shared clonotypes between healthy human individuals. Looking at the study overall: Three CD4 naive, three CD4 memory, two CD8 naive and one CD8 memory plate were used per donor. The study, taken as a whole, reports: Limitation of the genetic and exposure-history diversity represented came from the few donors.

Using immunoSEQ multiplex PCR, the repertoire was profiled, and TCRdb retains in-frame clones only, with some absent. The sample contains about 990,000 clones, around 82% of which appear only once. About this clone itself: Antigen unknown.

The CDR3 spans 15 residues. V was pared by 8 bases and J by 5 bases, with 21 bases between. The V gene's germline CDR1 is MDHEN and CDR2 SYDVKM. This TCR derives from a man between 18 and 29 years old in good health. Some clones in this sample may be carry-over from other donors' samples. The chain carries TRBV28 and TRBJ1-1; D is ambiguous. The sequenced material came from memory CD4+ T cells from PBMCs. Subset in this sample: CD45RA-negative fraction. CDR3 coding DNA: TGTGCCAGCGAATCGATCGGGAGGTCGGGTACTGAAGCTTTCTTT. Its translation is CASESIGRSGTEAFF.